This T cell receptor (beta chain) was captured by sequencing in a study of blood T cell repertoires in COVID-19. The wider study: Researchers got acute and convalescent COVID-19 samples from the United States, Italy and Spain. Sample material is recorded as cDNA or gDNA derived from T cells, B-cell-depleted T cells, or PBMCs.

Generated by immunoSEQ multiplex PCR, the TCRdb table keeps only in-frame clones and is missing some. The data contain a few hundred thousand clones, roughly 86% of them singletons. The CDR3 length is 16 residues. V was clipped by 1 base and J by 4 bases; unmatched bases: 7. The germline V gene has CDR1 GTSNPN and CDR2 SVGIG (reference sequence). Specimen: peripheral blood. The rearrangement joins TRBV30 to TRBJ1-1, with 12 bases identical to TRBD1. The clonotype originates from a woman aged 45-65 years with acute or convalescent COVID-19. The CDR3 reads CAWSARDRGPVTEAFF. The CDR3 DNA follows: TGTGCCTGGAGTGCGAGGGACAGGGGGCCGGTCACTGAAGCTTTCTTT.